These 6 T cell receptor beta chains were all obtained from the same sample, sequenced in a study of regulatory T cells in long-lasting Graves disease. As for time point: newly diagnosed GD, antithyroid drugs for less than 3 months. Isolated PBMC RNA provided the starting material for the TCR library. Building the TCR beta libraries relied on iRepertoire HTBI primers, and CDR3 regions underwent Arm-PCR. Via MiXCR, TCRdb re-called the multiplex PCR reads, giving one row per CDR3 protein. The sample yields 400,000 to 500,000 distinct CDR3 sequences, approximately 16% seen once. This same sample was also taken into another study, of T cells in Graves' hyperthyroidism and ophthalmopathy.

The input for sequencing was peripheral blood mononuclear cells (PBMCs), taken at new diagnosis, from a patient treated with antithyroid drugs. Source of these receptors: a woman between 18 and 30 years old with Graves disease.

The sample holds a few counts of this clonotype. The chain uses TRBV7-2 and TRBJ1-1, with D perhaps matching TRBD1 (6 bases). The CDR3 totals 15 residues. From germline, CDR1 is SGHTA and CDR2 FQGNSA. V was cut by 5 bases and J by 1 base, with 14 bases left in between. CDR3 amino acids: CASSQWLGANTEAFF. CDR3 in DNA: TGTGCCAGCAGCCAGTGGTTGGGGGCGAACACTGAAGCTTTCTTT.

This clonotype occurred many times. The chain is built from TRBV28 and TRBJ1-2; D perhaps matches TRBD1 (5 bases). The CDR3 sequence is 16 residues long. Germline CDR1 and CDR2: MDHEN and SYDVKM. V was clipped by 5 bases and J by 3 bases, with 19 bases between them. CDR3 nucleotides: TGTGCCAGCAGTGGAATCCCGGGACGAAAGGACTATGGCTACACCTTC. Its translation: CASSGIPGRKDYGYTF.

Points on this clonotype: A junction boundary mismatches the germline segment, possibly from a read error. The J gene is TRBJ1-5, the V gene TRBV12-5; TRBD1 matches at 8 bases. Per germline, CDR1 LGHNT and CDR2 FRNRAP. This CDR3 spans 14 amino acids. DNA for the CDR3: TGTGCTAGTGCTTTGGGACAGGAAAATCAGCCCCAGCATTTT. Residues: CASALGQENQPQHF.

A remark on this clonotype: One base away lies a much larger clone, so this may be a sequencing read error. This chain links TRBV7-2 with TRBJ2-1; TRBD2 aligns across 8 bases. This CDR3 spans 14 amino acids. CDR1 and CDR2 from the germline V gene are SGHTA and FQGNSA. The V and J ends lost 7 bases and 13 bases, in that order; junction bases with no gene match: 15. CDR3 loop: CASKGVSGSETQFF. The CDR3 nucleotides read TGTGCCAGCAAAGGGGTGAGCGGGAGTGAGACCCAGTTCTTC.

This clonotype occurred a few times. This chain links TRBV3-1 with TRBJ2-1, with D possibly being TRBD1 (5 bases). The CDR3 is made up of 15 amino acids. CDR1 is LGHDT and CDR2 is YNNKEL in the germline V gene (reference sequence). V was shortened by 0 bases and J by 9 bases, with 15 bases between the two germline ends. CDR3 in DNA: TGTGCCAGCAGCCAAGACCCTGGGGCTCAGAGTGAGCAGTTCTTC. Translating gives CASSQDPGAQSEQFF.

This clonotype was counted a few times. This chain joins TRBV28 and TRBJ1-4, with D possibly matching TRBD1 (5 bases). This CDR3 contains 17 residues. The V and J ends lost 1 base and 0 bases respectively, with 12 bases between them. Germline CDR1 MDHEN, CDR2 SYDVKM. The CDR3 nucleotides are TGTGCCAGCAGTTTATTTGAGGGGACCGCAACTAATGAAAAACTGTTTTTT. Translation gives CASSLFEGTATNEKLFF.